This T cell receptor beta chain was retrieved from a study of vaccination and CD4 T cells after COVID-19. As to this clonotype: The antigen is unknown.

TCRdb re-derived calls from the PCR reads in MiXCR, one entry per CDR3 protein. The sample lists 20,000 or so distinct CDR3 sequences; about 62% were seen once. Whole-study results and caveats: The study found that a median approximately 84% of reactive clones in convalescent patients appeared only post-vaccination. A relatively small number of convalescent patients were studied, and no early post-infection timepoints were included.

Positive PCR dates spanned March to December 2020, predating US Alpha, Beta and Delta variants. This CDR3 has 13 amino acids. CDR1 and CDR2 (germline): ENHRY, SYGVKD. V lost 9 bases to trimming and J lost 1 base, with 12 bases between them. The sample here was CD4+ T cells from blood, taken after SARS-CoV-2 vaccination. This receptor was identified in a human donor who had recovered from COVID-19. The chain uses TRBV10-3 and TRBJ1-1, with no clear D. This CDR3 reads CAIRHSANTEAFF. The CDR3, as DNA: TGTGCCATTAGACACTCAGCGAACACTGAAGCTTTCTTT.